The clone carrying this TCR beta chain appeared a few times. The data belong to a study of patients and donors after allogeneic stem cell transplantation. Per germline, CDR1 SGHAT and CDR2 FQDESV (reference sequence). Trimming removed 7 bases at V and 0 bases at J, with 24 bases between. The CDR3 runs to 18 residues. Via MiXCR, TCRdb re-called the RT-PCR reads, giving one row per CDR3 protein. The sample has 200,000 to 250,000 distinct CDR3 sequences; around 41% are singletons. This rearrangement joins TRBV11-1 to TRBJ1-1; D call uncertain. The sample comprised blood, either unsorted or a sorted T cell fraction (not recorded which). This TCR came from a human donor who was either an allogeneic HSCT recipient or a stem cell or donor lymphocyte infusion donor (not recorded which). It is not recorded whose cells these are; they may come from a transplant donor. CDR3 sequence: CASTPPPRSGGMNTEAFF. The CDR3 DNA reads TGTGCCAGCACCCCTCCCCCCCGGAGTGGTGGGATGAACACTGAAGCTTTCTTT. Full variable domain (rest looked up from reference TRBV11-1 and TRBJ1-1): EAEVAQSPRYKITEKSQAVAFWCDPISGHATLYWYRQILGQGPELLVQFQDESVVDDSQLPKDRFSAERLKGVDSTLKIQPAELGDSAMYLCASTPPPRSGGMNTEAFFGQGTRLTVV.